What follows are 10 T cell receptor beta chains derived from one specimen sequenced in a study of identical twins. TCRdb analysed the 5' RACE reads with MiXCR anew, one entry per CDR3 protein. The sample includes about 660,000 distinct CDR3 sequences, 8.6% of them seen just once. These data were also filed under a second study, of yellow fever vaccine responses in identical twins.

The sequencing sample was made of PBMCs. All receptors come from a young woman in good health.

This clonotype has a count of ten or more. The CDR3 region has the DNA TGCAGTGCTAGGTCTAGCACCTACGAGCAGTACTTC. This translates into CSARSSTYEQYF. The chain is built from TRBV20-1 and TRBJ2-7, with D maybe TRBD2 (5 bases). The germline V gene encodes CDR1 DFQATT and CDR2 SNEGSKA (reference sequence). The CDR3 covers 12 residues. Between the trimmed V and J ends, which lost 3 bases and 2 bases, there was a span of 8 bases.

This clonotype was detected a few times. J is TRBJ2-1 and V is TRBV27, with D possibly TRBD2 on 7 matching bases. Trimming shortened V by 5 bases and J by 7 bases, and 18 bases separated the two germline ends. Germline assignment: CDR1 MNHEY and CDR2 SMNVEV (reference sequence). The CDR3 extends over 15 amino acids. As DNA, the CDR3 is TGTGCCAGCAGTCCCCGTTGGGGGGGCGGGAATGAGCAGTTCTTC. Translation: CASSPRWGGGNEQFF.

The table lists this clonotype with a few counts. This rearrangement joins TRBV20-1 to TRBJ2-1, with 12 bases fitting TRBD2. V gave up 2 bases and J gave up 1 base; unmatched junction bases: 9. This CDR3 is built from 18 residues. The germline CDR1 and CDR2 sequences are DFQATT and SNEGSKA (reference sequence). CDR3 coding DNA: TGCAGTGCTAGAAGGCTAGCGGGAGGGCCCCGGTCCTACAATGAGCAGTTCTTC. Translation: CSARRLAGGPRSYNEQFF.

Comments on this clonotype: A much larger clone lies one base from this, so it may be a read error. This chain uses TRBV28 with TRBJ2-7; TRBD1 might be the D (6 bases). Germline CDR1 MDHEN, CDR2 SYDVKM. This CDR3 region has 15 residues. The chain's CDR3 is CASSFRGAGNYKQYF. In DNA form, the CDR3 reads TGTGCCAGCAGTTTCAGGGGCGCAGGGAACTACAAGCAGTACTTC. The entire variable domain, with the rest obtained from reference TRBV28 and TRBJ2-7, is as follows: DVKVTQSSRYLVKRTGEKVFLECVQDMDHENMFWYRQDPGLGLRLIYFSYDVKMKEKGDIPEGYSVSREKKERFSLILESASTNQTSMYLCASSFRGAGNYKQYFGPGTRLTVT.

The J gene is TRBJ2-2, the V gene TRBV14, with no clear D. V was clipped by 3 bases and J by 7 bases, with 6 bases between them. Germline V gene data show CDR1 as SGHDN and CDR2 as FVKESK. This CDR3 has 12 amino acids. The CDR3 protein is CASSHAVGELFF. CDR3 sequence (DNA): TGTGCCAGCAGCCACGCCGTCGGGGAGCTGTTTTTT.

This clonotype was counted at least ten times. The J gene is TRBJ2-2, the V gene TRBV6-1; TRBD2 matches at 11 bases. The CDR3 runs to 16 residues. The germline CDR1 and CDR2 sequences are MNHNS and SASEGT. The J segment lost 2 bases and the V segment lost 5 bases, leaving 4 bases of the junction unmatched. The CDR3 DNA sequence: TGTGCCAGCAGTAATCTAGCGGGAGGCAACACCGGGGAGCTGTTTTTT. It encodes CASSNLAGGNTGELFF.

This clonotype was seen repeatedly, ten times or more. The rearrangement joins TRBV20-1 to TRBJ2-2, with D hard to call. V was trimmed by 7 bases and J by 4 bases, leaving 13 bases between them. Germline V CDR1 and CDR2: DFQATT, SNEGSKA (reference sequence). CDR3 size: 13 residues. Written as DNA, the CDR3 is TGCAGTGTTGCTGTCCCGGGCACCGGGGAGCTGTTTTTT. Encoded protein: CSVAVPGTGELFF.

This clonotype has ten or more counts. The gene calls are TRBV7-9 and TRBJ2-3, with a weak D call TRBD1 (5 bases). Germline values: CDR1 SEHNR, CDR2 FQNEAQ (reference sequence). The V end lost 2 bases, the J end lost 2 bases, and 11 bases lay between the germline ends. The CDR3 consists of 15 residues. For the CDR3, the DNA is TGTGCCAGCAGCTTATGGCAGGGCCTCACAGATACGCAGTATTTT. It specifies CASSLWQGLTDTQYF. Based on the CDR3 plus reference TRBV7-9 and TRBJ2-3, the full variable domain is DTGVSQNPRHKITKRGQNVTFRCDPISEHNRLYWYRQTLGQGPEFLTYFQNEAQLEKSRLLSDRFSAERPKGSFSTLEIQRTEQGDSAMYLCASSLWQGLTDTQYFGPGTRLTVL.

This clonotype has a count of ten or more. The rearrangement joins TRBV10-3 to TRBJ2-1, with D tentatively TRBD1 (5 bases). The CDR3 extends over 13 amino acids. CDR1 and CDR2 from the germline V gene are ENHRY and SYGVKD. Trimming left V 8 bases short and J 4 bases short, with 12 bases between. The CDR3 sequence: CAIGAILYNEQFF. CDR3 DNA: TGTGCCATCGGGGCTATCTTATACAATGAGCAGTTCTTC.

This clonotype was detected many times. This sequence joins TRBV6-1 and TRBJ2-7; weak D call: TRBD1 (5 bases). The germline CDR1 and CDR2 sequences are MNHNS and SASEGT. V lost 7 bases, J lost 7 bases, and 20 bases lay in between. The CDR3 sequence is 14 residues long. This chain's CDR3 is CASTPPGAGREQYF. In nucleotides, the CDR3 is TGTGCCAGCACCCCCCCTGGGGCCGGGCGGGAGCAGTACTTC.